This TCR beta chain was sequenced in a study of human T cells and chemical hapten exposure. Study as a whole: On about 2 cm by about 2 cm of upper inner arm skin, sensitization was performed with 2% DPC. Weekly administration of diphenylcyclopropenone to the scalp of patients continued throughout the approximately 24-week study. A mostly female patient group had alopecia areata, totalis or universalis.

The table lists this clonotype with many counts. Its antigen is unidentified. TCRdb fed the RACE reads into MiXCR, producing one record per CDR3 protein. The sample contains 85,000 to 120,000 distinct CDR3 sequences, 9.5% to 15% of which appear only once. The time point: pre-sensitization, week 0. Treatment meaning: therapeutic diphenylcyclopropenone sensitization with weekly scalp DPC. The CDR3 runs 17 residues. CDR1 SGHAT and CDR2 FQNNGV come from the germline V gene. V gave up 5 bases and J gave up 5 bases; unmatched junction bases: 8. General study results and limits: TCRs above 1 in 1000 frequency stayed constant with DPC sensitization.

The sample in question was whole blood, obtained in connection with sensitization to the hapten diphenylcyclopropenone (DPC). The genes are TRBV11-2 and TRBJ2-3; TRBD2 aligns across 15 bases. This TCR was sampled from a woman aged 45 to 65 with alopecia areata. Some clones in this sample may be carry-over from other donors' samples. CDR3 nucleotide sequence: TGTGCCAGCAGCCGTCGGACTAGCGGGGGGGCCATAGATACGCAGTATTTT. Its protein is CASSRRTSGGAIDTQYF.